The present T cell receptor beta chain was sequenced within a study of blood T cell repertoires in COVID-19. Overall study: Some COVID-19 samples were acute and others convalescent; all came from the United States, Italy and Spain. The cDNA or gDNA used as material had been derived from T cells, B-cell-depleted T cells, or PBMCs.

V lost 6 bases and J 0 bases, leaving 16 bases between the germline ends. This CDR3 has 16 amino acids. The germline V gene encodes CDR1 MNHNY and CDR2 SVGAGI (reference sequence). In this sample, this clone turned up a few times. Per the original data handling: Amplification with reference gene primers provided the estimates of nucleated cell counts. Method: immunoSEQ multiplex PCR; TCRdb's copy keeps in-frame clones and lacks some. V and J calls plus clone size are reproduced from that table; the DNA served to infer D and trimming. The sample has 150,000 to 180,000 clones, about 79% seen once. This TCR was sampled from a woman in her sixties with acute or convalescent COVID-19. Sequences were obtained from peripheral blood. J is TRBJ2-3 and V is TRBV6-6; possible D gene TRBD2, 7 bases. CDR3 amino acids: CASRGGGHSSTDTQYF. The CDR3 DNA reads TGTGCCAGCAGAGGGGGGGGCCATTCTAGCACAGATACGCAGTATTTT.